Each of the 27 T cell receptor beta chains below was sequenced from the same sample in a study of technical replicates of blood from several donors. Assay used: immunoSEQ multiplex PCR; TCRdb lists only in-frame clones, some missing. The profile shows approximately 75,000 clones, 97% of them singletons. The sequenced material came from T cells isolated from PBMCs. These receptors all stem from a human donor in good health.

This rearrangement joins TRBV20-1 to TRBJ2-3, with 8 bases lining up with TRBD1. Per germline, CDR1 DFQATT and CDR2 SNEGSKA (reference sequence). CDR3 length: 11 amino acids. V gave up 6 bases and J gave up 5 bases; unmatched junction bases: 1. In DNA, the CDR3 is TGCAGTGCAACAGGGGGAGATACGCAGTATTTT. Translation gives CSATGGDTQYF.

The chain has TRBV6-1 and TRBJ1-1; D is perhaps TRBD1 (6 bases). Trimming stripped 2 bases from V and 2 bases from J, with 9 bases between. There are 14 residues in the CDR3. Germline-derived CDR1 and CDR2 are MNHNS and SASEGT. The CDR3 nucleotides are TGTGCCAGCAGTGAATTCAGGGGTAACACTGAAGCTTTCTTT. Residues: CASSEFRGNTEAFF.

The V and J genes are TRBV29-1 and TRBJ2-1; 7 bases agree with TRBD2. Germline loops: CDR1 SQVTM, CDR2 ANQGSEA. The CDR3 extends over 12 amino acids. The J segment lost 8 bases and the V segment lost 5 bases, leaving 6 bases of the junction unmatched. The CDR3 coding sequence is TGCAGCGTTCGTTTGCGGGAGTATGAGCAGTTCTTC. It codes for CSVRLREYEQFF.

This clone came up a few times. CDR3 nucleotide sequence: TGTGCCAGCAGCCTGAGGGGGCAGGATCAGCCCCAGCATTTT. It yields the protein CASSLRGQDQPQHF. V gene TRBV6-6 combines with J gene TRBJ1-5, with 7 positions matching TRBD1. This CDR3 is 14 amino acids long. From germline, CDR1 is MNHNY and CDR2 SVGAGI (reference sequence). V dropped 6 bases and J dropped 5; count of bases not matched to a gene: 7.

This sequence joins TRBV27 and TRBJ1-5; tentatively, D is TRBD1 (5 bases). V lost 5 bases and J lost 0, with 8 bases in between. The CDR3 covers 14 residues. Germline V gives CDR1 MNHEY, CDR2 SMNVEV (reference sequence). The CDR3 sequence is CASSGDSSNQPQHF. CDR3 DNA: TGTGCCAGCAGTGGGGACTCTAGCAATCAGCCCCAGCATTTT.

This chain joins TRBV6-5 and TRBJ2-7; 10 positions agree with TRBD2. V was clipped by 7 bases and J by 3 bases; unmatched bases: 3. CDR1 and CDR2 from the germline V gene are MNHEY and SVGAGI. This CDR3 has 13 amino acids. The CDR3 sequence: CASNLAGDYEQYF. CDR3 nucleotide sequence: TGTGCCAGCAATCTAGCGGGAGACTACGAGCAGTACTTC.

The chain is built from TRBV2 and TRBJ1-2; the match to TRBD1 covers 11 bases. Germline CDR1 SNHLY, CDR2 FYNNEI. CDR3 length: 13 amino acids. Trimming removed 7 bases from V and 4 bases from J; junction bases left unmatched: 2. In DNA, the CDR3 is TGTGCCAGCATGGGACAGGGGGTCTATGGCTACACCTTC. The encoded protein is CASMGQGVYGYTF. The entire variable domain, with the rest obtained from reference TRBV2 and TRBJ1-2, is as follows: EPEVTQTPSHQVTQMGQEVILRCVPISNHLYFYWYRQILGQKVEFLVSFYNNEISEKSEIFDDQFSVERPDGSNFTLKIRSTKLEDSAMYFCASMGQGVYGYTFGSGTRLTVV.

The chain has TRBV30 and TRBJ2-7; TRBD1 agrees at 9 bases. V dropped 8 bases and J dropped 4; count of bases not matched to a gene: 9. Germline CDR1 GTSNPN, CDR2 SVGIG (reference sequence). There are 13 residues in the CDR3. CDR3 in DNA: TGTGCCCTTAGGACAGGGGATTATTACGAGCAGTACTTC. The encoded protein is CALRTGDYYEQYF.

The rearrangement uses TRBV30 and TRBJ1-5, with D uncertain. Germline V CDR1 and CDR2: GTSNPN, SVGIG (reference sequence). Trimming took off 2 bases at V and 7 bases at J, with 15 bases between the two ends. The CDR3 runs 14 residues. CDR3 in amino acids: CAWSMDQREQPQHF. The CDR3 DNA reads as TGTGCCTGGAGTATGGACCAACGGGAGCAGCCCCAGCATTTT.

This chain joins TRBV14 and TRBJ2-7, with TRBD2 identical over 8 bases. CDR1 is SGHDN, CDR2 FVKESK, per germline. The trim removed 0 bases at V and 3 bases at J, leaving 19 bases unmatched. This CDR3 is 20 amino acids long. The CDR3 DNA sequence: TGTGCCAGCAGCCAAGATCGACCAGGGTTCGGGACTAGGAGCGGCTACGAGCAGTACTTC. Its protein product is CASSQDRPGFGTRSGYEQYF.

The chain combines TRBV5-5 with TRBJ2-7, with D maybe TRBD2 (6 bases). Germline CDR1 SGHKS, CDR2 YYEKEE (reference sequence). CDR3 length: 16 residues. V lost 0 bases and J lost 4, with 17 bases in between. This CDR3 is CASSLGRRAGQYEQYF. The CDR3 DNA reads as TGTGCCAGCAGCTTGGGTCGGCGAGCGGGTCAGTACGAGCAGTACTTC.

V and J are TRBV19 and TRBJ2-6, with D possibly being TRBD1 (6 bases). The V and J ends lost 10 bases and 0 bases respectively, with 16 bases between them. Germline-derived CDR1 and CDR2 are LNHDA and SQIVND (reference sequence). The CDR3 length is 16 residues. CDR3 nucleotides: TGTGCCACAAAAGGGACATTTAACTCTGGGGCCAACGTCCTGACTTTC. As protein: CATKGTFNSGANVLTF.

The genes are TRBV9 and TRBJ1-4; a weak D match, TRBD1 (5 bases). Germline V gives CDR1 SGDLS, CDR2 YYNGEE. The CDR3 spans 17 residues. The germline V and J ends were trimmed by 0 bases and 7 bases, with 19 bases remaining between them. Here the CDR3 reads CASSVGIGQGYGEKLFF. CDR3 DNA: TGTGCCAGCAGCGTAGGAATAGGGCAGGGCTACGGTGAAAAACTGTTTTTT.

Turning to this clone: Mismatch with germline at one junction end may stem from a read error. The rearrangement links TRBV9 to TRBJ2-3; 9 nucleotides line up with TRBD2. The CDR3 is made up of 15 amino acids. Germline CDR1 SGDLS, CDR2 YYNGEE. The CDR3 region is CASSALAGSTDTQYF. For the CDR3, the DNA is TGTGCCAGCAGCGCCCTAGCGGGGAGCACGGATACGCAGTATTTT.

The chain employs TRBV7-9 and TRBJ2-1; 7 bases align to TRBD2. The V and J ends lost 11 bases and 7 bases, in that order; junction bases with no gene match: 17. This CDR3 comprises 15 residues. In germline, CDR1 is SEHNR, CDR2 FQNEAQ (reference sequence). The CDR3, as DNA: TGTGCCTCCAAGGAGGCGGGAGCTACGACGAATGAGCAGTTCTTC. Its protein product is CASKEAGATTNEQFF.

The chain is built from TRBV5-1 and TRBJ2-7; perhaps TRBD1 as D (5 bases). Germline-derived CDR1 and CDR2 are SGHRS and YFSETQ. The CDR3 extends over 13 amino acids. The ends were cut back, 0 bases at V and 3 bases at J, with 7 bases in the middle. CDR3 nucleotides: TGCGCCAGCAGCTTGGATCAGGGCTACGAGCAGTACTTC. It specifies CASSLDQGYEQYF. Full variable domain (rest looked up from reference TRBV5-1 and TRBJ2-7): KAGVTQTPRYLIKTRGQQVTLSCSPISGHRSVSWYQQTPGQGLQFLFEYFSETQRNKGNFPGRFSGRQFSNSRSEMNVSTLELGDSALYLCASSLDQGYEQYFGPGTRLTVT.

This chain uses TRBV6-5 with TRBJ1-2; weak D call: TRBD1 (5 bases). V lost 7 bases, J lost 7 bases, and 13 bases lay in between. The CDR3 has 12 residues. In germline, CDR1 is MNHEY, CDR2 SVGAGI. The CDR3 loop is CASIDSAGGYTF. As DNA, the CDR3 is TGTGCCAGCATTGACAGTGCTGGTGGCTACACCTTC.

V gene TRBV6-5 combines with J gene TRBJ2-1; D call uncertain. The CDR3 has 14 amino acids. Germline V lookup: CDR1 MNHEY, CDR2 SVGAGI. Trimming stripped 0 bases from V and 6 bases from J, with 9 bases between. The CDR3 DNA follows: TGTGCCAGCAGTTACTCCCCCGAGAGCAATGAGCAGTTCTTC. This encodes CASSYSPESNEQFF.

The chain employs TRBV7-3 and TRBJ2-5; D is uncertain. Trimming took 4 bases from V and 0 from J, leaving 12 bases between them. The CDR3 covers 15 residues. Germline V gene data show CDR1 as SGHTA and CDR2 as FQGTGA. The CDR3 region has the DNA TGTGCCAGCAGCTCCAGACGGAGCTACCAAGAGACCCAGTACTTC. Its translation is CASSSRRSYQETQYF.

V usage is TRBV6-5 and J usage is TRBJ2-2, with a possible D match to TRBD2 (5 bases). The germline V gene encodes CDR1 MNHEY and CDR2 SVGAGI. This CDR3 is 15 amino acids long. Trimming took off 4 bases at V and 1 base at J, with 10 bases between the two ends. This CDR3 reads CASSLTTRNTGELFF. CDR3 DNA: TGTGCCAGCAGTTTGACTACAAGGAACACCGGGGAGCTGTTTTTT.

V is TRBV28 and J is TRBJ2-7; D is unclear. V shed 3 bases and J shed 0 bases, with 9 bases lying between them. Germline loops: CDR1 MDHEN, CDR2 SYDVKM. The CDR3 consists of 14 residues. CDR3 in DNA: TGTGCCAGCAGTTTTAAACAGTACTCCTACGAGCAGTACTTC. Translating gives CASSFKQYSYEQYF. The whole variable domain, filled in from reference TRBV28 and TRBJ2-7, reads DVKVTQSSRYLVKRTGEKVFLECVQDMDHENMFWYRQDPGLGLRLIYFSYDVKMKEKGDIPEGYSVSREKKERFSLILESASTNQTSMYLCASSFKQYSYEQYFGPGTRLTVT.

This clone was counted a single time. The chain employs TRBV19 and TRBJ2-7; TRBD2 matches 7 bases. The CDR3 sequence is 13 residues long. CDR1 LNHDA and CDR2 SQIVND come from the germline V gene (reference sequence). The trim removed 5 bases at V and 5 bases at J, leaving 6 bases unmatched. CDR3 sequence (DNA): TGTGCCAGTAGTCGCGGGAGAAGAGACGAGCAGTACTTC. This encodes CASSRGRRDEQYF.

V usage is TRBV19 and J usage is TRBJ1-2; D unclear. Germline V CDR1 and CDR2: LNHDA, SQIVND (reference sequence). The CDR3 length is 14 residues. V lost 2 bases to trimming and J lost 3 bases, with 10 bases between them. CDR3 nucleotides: TGTGCCAGTAGTATAACCAACGAGGACTATGGCTACACCTTC. This sequence encodes CASSITNEDYGYTF.

This chain connects TRBV5-1 to TRBJ1-4; TRBD1 matches at 7 bases. V shed 0 bases and J 8 bases; nucleotides not matched to a gene: 4. Germline CDR1 is SGHRS and CDR2 is YFSETQ. The CDR3 covers 14 residues. The CDR3 region is CASSLAGTAEKLFF. In DNA, the CDR3 is TGCGCCAGCAGCTTGGCGGGGACAGCCGAAAAACTGTTTTTT.

V and J are TRBV4-2 and TRBJ2-2, with TRBD2 identical over 11 bases. V was pared by 2 bases and J by 5 bases, with 1 base of the junction left unmatched. Germline values: CDR1 LGHNA, CDR2 YNFKEQ. The CDR3 runs 15 residues. The CDR3 coding sequence is TGTGCCAGCAGCCAAAGACTAGCGGGAACCGGGGAGCTGTTTTTT. Its translation is CASSQRLAGTGELFF.

The V call is TRBV9, the J call TRBJ2-2; TRBD2 matches 7 bases. Trimming cost V 0 bases and J 4 bases; bases outside gene matches: 3. Germline-derived CDR1 and CDR2 are SGDLS and YYNGEE. The CDR3 loop spans 15 amino acids. The CDR3 spells CASSVGGEGTGELFF. CDR3 bases: TGTGCCAGCAGCGTAGGGGGGGAGGGCACCGGGGAGCTGTTTTTT. Together with reference TRBV9 and TRBJ2-2, the CDR3 gives the full variable domain: DSGVTQTPKHLITATGQRVTLRCSPRSGDLSVYWYQQSLDQGLQFLIQYYNGEERAKGNILERFSAQQFPDLHSELNLSSLELGDSALYFCASSVGGEGTGELFFGEGSRLTVL.

The V call is TRBV6-1, the J call TRBJ2-7; 13 bases are shared with TRBD2. J gave up 7 bases and V 6 bases, and 6 bases lay outside the gene matches. Germline V gene data show CDR1 as MNHNS and CDR2 as SASEGT. The CDR3 loop spans 14 amino acids. The chain's CDR3 is CASSGLAGAGEQYF. CDR3 bases: TGTGCCAGCAGCGGACTAGCGGGAGCGGGTGAGCAGTACTTC.